The next 3 T cell receptor beta chains were all read from a single sample in a study of blood T cell repertoires in COVID-19. Using immunoSEQ multiplex PCR, the repertoire was profiled, and TCRdb retains in-frame clones only, with some absent. The sample includes some 300,000 clones, 75% to 90% seen only once; the top ten take approximately 6.5%. Sequencing used peripheral blood. The receptors come from a woman aged 45 to 65 with COVID-19, enrolled during active disease.

The chain joins TRBV10-3 to TRBJ1-1, with D possibly matching TRBD1 (5 bases). CDR1 and CDR2 from the germline V gene are ENHRY and SYGVKD. Trimming removed 3 bases at V and 3 bases at J, with 14 bases between. This CDR3 has 15 residues. The CDR3 DNA is TGTGCCATCAGTGACGGGCAGGGTAGGTACACTGAAGCTTTCTTT. Translating it yields CAISDGQGRYTEAFF.

This chain uses TRBV30 with TRBJ2-5; 8 positions match TRBD2. Trimming took 8 bases from V and 1 from J; bases not matched to a gene: 6. CDR3 length equals 13 residues. Germline values: CDR1 GTSNPN, CDR2 SVGIG (reference sequence). CDR3 amino acids: CAGRGGFQETQYF. The DNA of the CDR3 is TGTGCCGGCCGCGGGGGGTTCCAAGAGACCCAGTACTTC.

CDR3 loop: CASSAVGRGTEAFF. The DNA for the CDR3 is TGTGCCAGCAGCGCCGTAGGGCGGGGCACTGAAGCTTTCTTT. The chain links TRBV7-9 to TRBJ1-1, with D unclear. The CDR3 is made up of 14 amino acids. Trimming left V 5 bases short and J 4 bases short, with 14 bases between. The germline V gene encodes CDR1 SEHNR and CDR2 FQNEAQ (reference sequence).